These T cell receptor beta chains were read from a single sample in a study of regulatory T cells in long-lasting Graves disease. TCRdb ran MiXCR on the multiplex PCR reads and lists one entry per CDR3 protein. The table lists 390,000 or so distinct CDR3 sequences, around 11% of them singletons. This same sample was also part of a study on T cells in Graves' hyperthyroidism and ophthalmopathy.

The sequencing here drew on peripheral blood mononuclear cells (PBMCs), taken at new diagnosis, from a patient treated with antithyroid drugs. The receptors derive from a woman aged 18-29 years with Graves disease. Each CDR3 is given with its conserved first and last residue. The D gene is left open where the match is weak. A row's size may be missing; if present it is once, few, many or a size class.

TRBV7-2	few	TRBJ2-5	TRBD2	CASSLGDYFSETQYF	TGTGCCAGCAGCCTCGGGGACTATTTTTCGGAGACCCAGTACTTC
TRBV27	many	TRBJ2-1	NA	CASGRAAYNEQFF	TGTGCCAGCGGTCGGGCAGCCTACAATGAGCAGTTCTTC
TRBV12-3/TRBV12-4	many	TRBJ2-1	NA	CASTHLLRNEQFF	TGTGCCAGCACCCACCTTCTTAGGAATGAGCAGTTCTTC
TRBV7-2	many	TRBJ2-1	TRBD2	CASSPSGSINNEQFF	TGTGCCAGCAGTCCTAGCGGGAGTATCAACAATGAGCAGTTCTTC
TRBV2	many	TRBJ1-5	NA	CASTPSSYSNQPQHF	TGTGCCAGCACGCCGAGCTCCTATAGCAATCAGCCCCAGCATTTT
TRBV11-2	NA	TRBJ1-6	TRBD1	CASSPIPTGGNSPLHF	TGTGCCAGCAGCCCCATTCCGACAGGGGGGAATTCACCCCTCCACTTT
TRBV12-3/TRBV12-4	many	TRBJ2-3	NA	CASKGWGPVRTDTQYF	TGTGCCAGCAAGGGTTGGGGGCCGGTAAGAACAGATACGCAGTATTTT
TRBV2	many	TRBJ1-2	NA	CASKPRGQTTGYGYTF	TGTGCCAGCAAACCCCGGGGGCAGACGACGGGCTATGGCTACACCTTC
TRBV2	many	TRBJ1-6	NA	CASRQGNSPLHF	TGTGCCAGCAGACAGGGAAATTCACCCCTCCACTTT
TRBV27	many	TRBJ2-1	NA	CASSFPSHKGWFF	TGTGCCAGCAGTTTCCCCTCTCATAAGGGTTGGTTCTTC
TRBV12-5	many	TRBJ1-1	NA	CASGLEGNTEAFF	TGTGCTAGTGGTTTGGAGGGGAACACTGAAGCTTTCTTT
TRBV19	NA	TRBJ2-2	TRBD1	CASSRQGLNTGELFF	TGTGCCAGTAGCAGACAGGGGTTGAACACCGGGGAGCTGTTTTTT
TRBV4-1	NA	TRBJ2-3	NA	CASSQDGLLSTDTQYF	TGCGCCAGCAGCCAAGACGGTCTGCTTAGCACAGATACGCAGTATTTT
TRBV18	many	TRBJ1-1	TRBD1	CASSPRTFRTGNTEGFF	TGTGCCAGCTCACCCCGAACCTTTAGGACAGGGAACACTGAGGGTTTCTTT
TRBV12-3/TRBV12-4	NA	TRBJ2-3	NA	CASSWVVGEYNTDTQYF	TGTGCCAGCAGCTGGGTGGTAGGGGAATACAACACAGATACGCAGTATTTT
TRBV6-4	NA	TRBJ2-1	TRBD2	CASSAGGPEYNEQFF	TGTGCCAGCAGTGCGGGGGGGCCGGAGTACAATGAGCAGTTCTTC
TRBV5-1	many	TRBJ1-1	NA	CASSLATARAALMNTEAFF	TGCGCCAGCAGCTTGGCTACGGCGCGGGCAGCCCTCATGAACACTGAAGCTTTCTTT
TRBV6-2/TRBV6-3	many	TRBJ1-1	NA	CASQGTSTEAFF	TGTGCCAGCCAGGGGACGAGCACTGAAGCTTTCTTT
TRBV11-2	many	TRBJ2-5	NA	CASSLDRPGETQYF	TGTGCCAGCAGCTTAGATCGGCCGGGCGAGACCCAGTACTTC
TRBV12-3/TRBV12-4	many	TRBJ2-1	NA	CASLGRGEQFF	TGTGCCAGTTTAGGTCGAGGTGAGCAGTTCTTC
TRBV3-1	few	TRBJ1-1	NA	CASSQVAQGTPRFNTEAFF	TGTGCCAGCAGCCAAGTCGCGCAGGGCACTCCGAGATTCAACACTGAAGCTTTCTTT
TRBV6-5	few	TRBJ2-2	NA	CASSYGQGSTGELFF	TGTGCCAGCAGTTACGGGCAGGGGTCCACCGGGGAGCTGTTTTTT
TRBV7-9	few	TRBJ1-2	NA	CASSLDDYGYTF	TGTGCCAGCAGCTTAGATGATTATGGCTACACCTTC
TRBV7-9	many	TRBJ2-3	TRBD2	CASSSGLAGGRTDTQYF	TGTGCCAGCAGTTCCGGACTAGCGGGGGGACGCACAGATACGCAGTATTTT
TRBV7-9	many	TRBJ1-1	NA	CASSGHRSGGTEAFF	TGTGCCAGCAGCGGACACCGATCGGGGGGCACTGAAGCTTTCTTT
TRBV6-2/TRBV6-3	NA	TRBJ2-7	NA	CASSYIDEQYF	TGTGCCAGCAGTTACATCGACGAGCAGTACTTC
TRBV29-1	NA	TRBJ1-2	TRBD1	CSVEERGQGANGYTF	TGCAGCGTTGAAGAGCGAGGACAGGGGGCTAATGGCTACACCTTC
TRBV6-1	many	TRBJ1-3	NA	CASRRTGETGNTIYF	TGTGCCAGCAGGAGAACAGGAGAGACTGGAAACACCATATATTTT
TRBV3-1	many	TRBJ2-3	TRBD2	CASSLPAGGPDTQYF	TGTGCCAGCAGCCTCCCAGCGGGGGGGCCAGATACGCAGTATTTT
TRBV10-3	few	TRBJ1-5	NA	CATRLTLEANQPQHF	TGTGCCACCCGTCTAACCCTGGAAGCGAATCAGCCCCAGCATTTT
TRBV20-1	many	TRBJ2-7	NA	CSARDVLSANEQYF	TGCAGTGCTAGAGACGTCTTATCCGCCAACGAGCAGTACTTC
TRBV7-2	many	TRBJ2-7	NA	CASTLGSTRARYEQYF	TGTGCCAGCACTCTAGGGAGCACACGGGCTAGGTACGAGCAGTACTTC
TRBV5-6	many	TRBJ1-4	NA	CASTTTRVTRPNEKLFF	TGTGCCAGCACAACAACTCGGGTAACTCGCCCAAATGAAAAACTGTTTTTT
TRBV7-9	many	TRBJ2-3	NA	CASSLHSYEGDTQYF	TGTGCCAGCAGCTTACATAGCTATGAGGGAGATACGCAGTATTTT
TRBV11-2	many	TRBJ1-1	NA	CASSLGEGNWGNTEAFF	TGTGCCAGCAGCTTAGGCGAGGGGAACTGGGGGAACACTGAAGCTTTCTTT
TRBV28	few	TRBJ2-7	NA	CASSWAGREQYF	TGTGCCAGCAGTTGGGCCGGGCGGGAGCAGTACTTC
TRBV29-1	few	TRBJ1-6	TRBD1	CSVSTGGKNSPLHF	TGCAGCGTTTCTACAGGGGGGAAGAATTCACCCCTCCACTTT
TRBV9	many	TRBJ1-2	NA	CASSVHQVRPNYGYTF	TGTGCCAGCAGCGTCCATCAGGTTAGGCCTAACTATGGCTACACCTTC
TRBV20-1	many	TRBJ1-6	NA	CSARDAGASSYNSPLHF	TGCAGTGCTAGAGATGCCGGGGCTAGTTCCTATAATTCACCCCTCCACTTT
TRBV9	many	TRBJ2-3	TRBD2	CASGGGTDTQYF	TGCGCCAGCGGGGGGGGCACAGATACGCAGTATTTT
TRBV2	many	TRBJ1-5	NA	CASSEQGGALDQPQHF	TGTGCCAGCAGTGAACAGGGAGGGGCACTCGATCAGCCCCAGCATTTT
TRBV28	many	TRBJ2-1	NA	CATSLPLPGEQFF	TGTGCCACCAGCCTGCCCCTTCCCGGTGAGCAGTTCTTC
TRBV3-1	NA	TRBJ2-1	NA	CASSQGASRSFRSYNEQFF	TGTGCCAGCAGCCAAGGGGCCAGTAGGAGTTTCAGGTCCTACAATGAGCAGTTCTTC
TRBV20-1	many	TRBJ2-3	NA	CSAYTDTQYF	TGCAGTGCCTACACGGATACGCAGTATTTT
TRBV10-1	NA	TRBJ2-7	NA	CASSESLAVGYEQYF	TGCGCCAGCAGTGAGTCCTTAGCGGTGGGCTACGAGCAGTACTTC
TRBV12-3/TRBV12-4	many	TRBJ2-3	NA	CASSFRAPSDTQYF	TGTGCCAGCAGTTTTCGAGCCCCGTCAGATACGCAGTATTTT
TRBV7-3	few	TRBJ1-6	NA	CASSLEARGNNSPLHF	TGTGCCAGCAGCCTCGAGGCCCGCGGAAATAATTCACCCCTCCACTTT
TRBV24-1	many	TRBJ2-2	NA	CATSDPTRNTGELFF	TGTGCCACCAGTGACCCGACAAGAAACACCGGGGAGCTGTTTTTT
TRBV2	many	TRBJ1-1	NA	CASRGPEGPEAFF	TGTGCCAGCAGGGGCCCTGAGGGCCCTGAAGCTTTCTTT
TRBV20-1	many	TRBJ1-1	NA	CSARRLAAEAFF	TGCAGTGCTAGGAGGTTGGCGGCTGAAGCTTTCTTT
TRBV30	few	TRBJ2-3	NA	CAWSKVGSTDTQYF	TGTGCCTGGAGTAAGGTTGGGAGCACAGATACGCAGTATTTT
TRBV20-1	many	TRBJ2-1	NA	CSARNLLGTNEQFF	TGCAGTGCCCGCAACCTTTTGGGGACCAATGAGCAGTTCTTC
TRBV11-1	many	TRBJ2-2	TRBD2	CASSLRDLAGERTGELFF	TGTGCCAGCAGCTTAAGGGATTTAGCGGGAGAAAGGACCGGGGAGCTGTTTTTT
TRBV7-9	many	TRBJ2-2	NA	CASKLTEANTGELFF	TGTGCCAGCAAGTTAACGGAAGCGAACACCGGGGAGCTGTTTTTT
TRBV10-3	NA	TRBJ1-4	NA	CAIRQTLSNEKLFF	TGTGCCATCAGACAGACCCTATCAAATGAAAAACTGTTTTTT
TRBV3-1	many	TRBJ2-3	TRBD1	CASSPGTGQGTQYF	TGTGCCAGCAGCCCGGGGACAGGGCAGGGCACGCAGTATTTT
TRBV7-2	many	TRBJ2-7	TRBD2	CASSSSSGSPYEQYF	TGTGCCAGCAGCTCCTCTAGCGGGAGCCCCTACGAGCAGTACTTC
TRBV12-3/TRBV12-4	many	TRBJ2-1	NA	CASSFSTGVVFRVQPNEQFF	TGTGCCAGCAGTTTTTCGACAGGAGTAGTCTTCAGGGTCCAACCGAATGAGCAGTTCTTC